These T cell receptor beta chains were read from a single sample in a study of identical twins. TCRdb itself ran the 5' RACE reads through MiXCR, one entry per CDR3 protein. This table holds 1.5 million to 2 million distinct CDR3 sequences, about 32% found once. Material: cord blood. The origin of the receptors is a newborn girl in good health. Each CDR3 is given with its conserved first and last residue. D genes are given only for firm matches. Size tells how often a clone was seen (once, few, many) or the class of an expanded clone, and some rows leave it out.

j_call v_call clone_size d_call cdr3_length cdr3_aa cdr3_nt
TRBJ2-6 TRBV20-1 - - 16 CSARGRASSGANVLTF TGCAGTGCCCGTGGTCGCGCGTCCTCTGGGGCCAACGTCCTGACTTTC
TRBJ1-6 TRBV11-2 - - 16 CASIARGGAYNSPLHF TGTGCCAGCATCGCTAGGGGAGGCGCCTATAATTCACCCCTCCACTTT
TRBJ2-5 TRBV7-9 few TRBD2 13 CASGTSYQETQYF TGTGCCAGCGGGACTAGCTACCAAGAGACCCAGTACTTC
TRBJ2-1 TRBV20-1 - TRBD1 17 CSARAPGRDRGPNEQFF TGCAGTGCTAGAGCCCCAGGCCGGGACAGGGGACCAAATGAGCAGTTCTTC
TRBJ2-7 TRBV2 - TRBD1 15 CASSDVSAGGYEQYF TGTGCCAGCAGTGACGTTTCGGCAGGGGGATACGAGCAGTACTTC
TRBJ1-5 TRBV6-1 many - 13 CASSERGNQPQHF TGTGCCAGCAGTGAAAGGGGCAATCAGCCCCAGCATTTT
TRBJ2-7 TRBV20-1 few - 13 CSARDVDPYEQYF TGCAGTGCTAGAGATGTCGACCCCTACGAGCAGTACTTC
TRBJ1-2 TRBV5-1 - - 17 CASSLEGPREPNYGYTF TGCGCCAGCAGCTTGGAGGGGCCGCGGGAGCCTAACTATGGCTACACCTTC
TRBJ1-2 TRBV30 - - 12 CAWSGPLIDYTF TGTGCCTGGAGTGGACCCTTGATCGACTACACCTTC
TRBJ1-2 TRBV2 - - 13 CASSEQLYYGYTF TGTGCCAGCAGTGAACAGCTCTACTATGGCTACACCTTC
TRBJ2-7 TRBV25-1 - TRBD2 16 CASSGSSGRAHYEQYF TGTGCCAGCAGTGGATCTAGCGGGAGGGCCCACTACGAGCAGTACTTC
TRBJ2-7 TRBV2 - - 13 CASLRARGYEQYF TGTGCCAGCCTCCGAGCCCGGGGTTACGAGCAGTACTTC
TRBJ2-3 TRBV6-5 few TRBD1 16 CASTFPGTGGADTQYF TGTGCCAGCACCTTCCCTGGGACAGGGGGCGCAGATACGCAGTATTTT
TRBJ1-1 TRBV18 - TRBD1 12 CASSPDRAQAFF TGTGCCAGCTCTCCCGACAGGGCACAAGCTTTCTTT
TRBJ2-7 TRBV3-1 - - 16 CASSHSGVRGAYEQYF TGTGCCAGCAGCCATTCAGGTGTCAGGGGGGCATACGAGCAGTACTTC
TRBJ2-7 TRBV30 - - 15 CAWSVPTRFSYEQYF TGTGCCTGGAGTGTACCCACCCGATTCTCCTACGAGCAGTACTTC
TRBJ2-2 TRBV4-1 few - 14 CASSQARNTGELFF TGCGCCAGCAGCCAAGCTAGGAACACCGGGGAGCTGTTTTTT
TRBJ2-1 TRBV7-9 - TRBD2 15 CANSLWLAELVEQFF TGTGCCAACAGCTTATGGCTAGCGGAATTGGTTGAGCAGTTCTTC
TRBJ2-1 TRBV5-1 - TRBD1 15 CASSPGQVSYNEQFF TGCGCCAGCAGCCCAGGACAGGTTTCCTACAATGAGCAGTTCTTC
TRBJ2-1 TRBV14 many TRBD1 14 CASSQFQGAGEQFF TGTGCCAGCAGCCAATTTCAGGGGGCTGGTGAGCAGTTCTTC
TRBJ2-5 TRBV9 - - 14 CASSSGMAQETQYF TGTGCCAGCAGCTCGGGTATGGCCCAAGAGACCCAGTACTTC
TRBJ1-1 TRBV25-1 - TRBD1 15 CAGSGTGWKRTEAFF TGTGCCGGCAGTGGGACAGGGTGGAAGAGGACTGAAGCTTTCTTT
TRBJ2-3 TRBV2 - - 16 CASSVGSGALTDTQYF TGTGCCAGCAGTGTCGGTAGCGGCGCCCTCACGGATACGCAGTATTTT
TRBJ2-1 TRBV6-1 - TRBD2 17 CASSRTGGRLSYNEQFF TGTGCCAGCAGTCGGACTGGCGGGAGGCTCTCCTACAATGAGCAGTTCTTC
TRBJ1-5 TRBV20-1 - - 16 CSASMTGTPTNQPQHF TGCAGTGCTAGCATGACCGGGACACCCACCAATCAGCCCCAGCATTTT
TRBJ2-1 TRBV20-1 - - 12 CSATVNSGEQFF TGCAGTGCTACAGTGAACTCGGGTGAGCAGTTCTTC
TRBJ2-6 TRBV2 - - 16 CASSVLGISGANVLTF TGTGCCAGCAGTGTGCTCGGGATCTCTGGGGCCAACGTCCTGACTTTC
TRBJ2-7 TRBV7-9 - - 17 CASSSGWGLSSYNEQYF TGTGCCAGCAGCTCGGGGTGGGGCCTTAGCTCCTACAATGAGCAGTACTTC
TRBJ2-3 TRBV4-2 - - 16 CASSQDRTMGTDTQYF TGTGCCAGCAGCCAAGATAGGACAATGGGGACAGATACGCAGTATTTT
TRBJ1-2 TRBV29-1 few TRBD1 15 CSVGPGQGRIYGYTF TGCAGCGTTGGACCCGGACAGGGGCGAATCTATGGCTACACCTTC
TRBJ1-1 TRBV10-3 few TRBD1 16 CATGTGSGRVNTEAFF TGTGCCACCGGGACAGGGAGTGGGAGGGTGAACACTGAAGCTTTCTTT
TRBJ2-1 TRBV28 few - 14 CASGTRSMSNEQFF TGTGCCAGCGGGACGCGGAGTATGAGCAATGAGCAGTTCTTC
TRBJ2-1 TRBV3-1 many TRBD2 15 CASSQETSPYNEQFF TGTGCCAGCAGCCAAGAGACTAGCCCCTACAATGAGCAGTTCTTC
TRBJ1-2 TRBV25-1 few TRBD1 13 CASRDRQGYGYTF TGTGCCAGCAGGGATAGACAGGGGTATGGCTACACCTTC
TRBJ1-2 TRBV20-1 - TRBD1 16 CSARDKDREANYGYTF TGCAGTGCTAGAGATAAGGACAGGGAGGCTAACTATGGCTACACCTTC
TRBJ1-2 TRBV18 - - 14 CASSTGTLNYGYTF TGTGCCAGCTCAACCGGGACACTGAACTATGGCTACACCTTC
TRBJ2-7 TRBV7-8 - TRBD2 16 CASSAKTGTTSYEQYF TGTGCCAGCAGCGCGAAAACCGGGACTACCTCCTACGAGCAGTACTTC
TRBJ2-1 TRBV12-3/TRBV12-4 few TRBD2 15 CASRLGLAGTYEQFF TGTGCCAGCAGACTGGGACTAGCGGGAACCTATGAGCAGTTCTTC
TRBJ1-2 TRBV4-1 - TRBD1 15 CASSQDRSTGDSYTF TGCGCCAGCAGCCAAGATCGGTCGACAGGGGATAGCTACACCTTC
TRBJ2-7 TRBV29-1 many - 15 CSVEDSTPSSYEQYF TGCAGCGTTGAAGATTCTACACCTAGCTCCTACGAGCAGTACTTC
TRBJ2-1 TRBV3-1 many TRBD2 13 CASTSGGYNEQFF TGTGCCAGCACTAGCGGGGGGTACAATGAGCAGTTCTTC
TRBJ1-2 TRBV6-5 few - 14 CASSAQGSNYGYTF TGTGCCAGCAGTGCACAGGGTTCGAACTATGGCTACACCTTC